Below are 24 T cell receptor beta chains sequenced from a single sample in a study of shared clonotypes between healthy human individuals. Method: immunoSEQ multiplex PCR; TCRdb's copy keeps in-frame clones and lacks some. The top ten clones hold over 0.1% of a sample with roughly 2 million clones, approximately 95% of them seen once. The sample consisted of naive CD4+ T cells sorted from blood. Noted subset: CD45RA+ positively selected. The source of these receptors is a young man in good health.

This clone was detected a few times. This chain links TRBV18 with TRBJ2-3, with 8 bases matching TRBD2. In germline, CDR1 is KGHSH, CDR2 LQKENI. This CDR3 is built from 17 residues. V shed 0 bases and J 3 bases; nucleotides not matched to a gene: 8. The CDR3: CASSPPTRGAYTDTQYF. CDR3 sequence (DNA): TGTGCCAGCTCACCACCGACGCGGGGGGCGTATACAGATACGCAGTATTTT.

To note about this clone: Other DNA sequences in this specimen translate into the identical CDR3. CDR3 residues: CASSLGPGTETQYF. CDR3 nucleotide sequence: TGCGCCAGCAGCTTGGGACCGGGAACAGAGACCCAGTACTTC. The rearrangement joins TRBV5-1 to TRBJ2-5; the D gene is possibly TRBD2 (5 bases). This CDR3 has 14 residues. Deletions cut 0 bases from V and 4 bases from J, with 10 bases between. Germline V CDR1 and CDR2: SGHRS, YFSETQ.

The genes are TRBV7-9 and TRBJ1-4, with unresolved D. Germline assignment: CDR1 SEHNR and CDR2 FQNEAQ (reference sequence). Between the trimmed V and J ends, which lost 4 bases and 7 bases, there was a span of 10 bases. The CDR3 is made up of 13 amino acids. The CDR3 protein is CASSSGWGEKLFF. CDR3 nucleotides: TGTGCCAGCAGCTCGGGTTGGGGTGAAAAACTGTTTTTT.

This clone was recorded once. The chain uses TRBV2 and TRBJ2-3; the D gene is possibly TRBD2 (6 bases). This CDR3 is 14 amino acids long. Between the trimmed V and J ends, which lost 7 bases and 4 bases, there was a span of 15 bases. In germline, CDR1 is SNHLY, CDR2 FYNNEI. CDR3 coding DNA: TGTGCCAGCACCGGGGGTAAGGGGCCAGATACGCAGTATTTT. Encoded protein: CASTGGKGPDTQYF.

The genes are TRBV30 and TRBJ2-1; possibly TRBD1 or TRBD2 for D (6 bases each). Per germline, CDR1 GTSNPN and CDR2 SVGIG (reference sequence). The V end was cut by 3 bases, the J end by 9 bases, with 21 bases between. This CDR3 contains 15 residues. DNA of the CDR3: TGTGCCTGGAGGGCAACCGGGGGCGGAAGAGGTGAGCAGTTCTTC. It translates to CAWRATGGGRGEQFF.

Details on this clone: The same CDR3 is also encoded by other DNA sequences in this sample. The chain is built from TRBV18 and TRBJ1-2, with no clear D. V was pared by 0 bases and J by 3 bases, with 8 bases between. There are 14 residues in the CDR3. Germline V lookup: CDR1 KGHSH, CDR2 LQKENI. CDR3 in DNA: TGTGCCAGCTCACCACCGGGGAGGGACTATGGCTACACCTTC. Protein product: CASSPPGRDYGYTF.

For this clone: Other DNA sequences within the sample encode an identical CDR3. The chain uses TRBV5-1 and TRBJ2-1; no definite D call. V lost 0 bases, J lost 4 bases, and 5 bases lay in between. The CDR3 consists of 13 residues. Germline-derived CDR1 and CDR2 are SGHRS and YFSETQ. The CDR3 nucleotides are TGCGCCAGCAGCTTGGGAGCGTACAATGAGCAGTTCTTC. Its translation: CASSLGAYNEQFF.

The chain couples TRBV2 to TRBJ2-3, with D unclear. This CDR3 is 12 amino acids long. Trimming removed 5 bases from V and 5 bases from J, with 8 bases in between. Looked up from germline, CDR1 is SNHLY and CDR2 is FYNNEI. The CDR3 spells CASSPGVDTQYF. In nucleotides, the CDR3 is TGTGCCAGCAGTCCAGGAGTAGATACGCAGTATTTT.

The chain employs TRBV10-3 and TRBJ2-7, with D possibly TRBD2 on 5 matching bases. CDR3 size: 14 residues. V was cut by 4 bases and J by 6 bases, with 16 bases left in between. Germline assignment: CDR1 ENHRY and CDR2 SYGVKD. CDR3 residues: CAISAADLPGEQYF. CDR3 bases: TGTGCCATCAGTGCAGCGGACCTTCCTGGCGAGCAGTACTTC.

Only one count was recorded for this clone. The chain has TRBV18 and TRBJ2-1; TRBD1 is a possible D gene (5 bases). Trimming pared 2 bases from V and 5 bases from J, leaving 10 bases between. Germline assignment: CDR1 KGHSH and CDR2 LQKENI. The CDR3 contains 14 residues. CDR3 DNA: TGTGCCAGCTCACCATTTAAGGGGCACAATGAGCAGTTCTTC. Its translation: CASSPFKGHNEQFF.

The chain carries TRBV5-1 and TRBJ2-2; possibly TRBD1 for D (5 bases). The V gene lost 5 bases and the J gene lost 7 bases, with 12 bases spanning the gap. CDR3 size: 13 residues. From germline, CDR1 is SGHRS and CDR2 YFSETQ. As DNA, the CDR3 is TGCGCCAGCAGACTACAGGACCTCGGGGAGCTGTTTTTT. Residues: CASRLQDLGELFF. The whole variable domain, filled in from reference TRBV5-1 and TRBJ2-2, reads KAGVTQTPRYLIKTRGQQVTLSCSPISGHRSVSWYQQTPGQGLQFLFEYFSETQRNKGNFPGRFSGRQFSNSRSEMNVSTLELGDSALYLCASRLQDLGELFFGEGSRLTVL.

This chain links TRBV11-1 with TRBJ1-1; 8 nucleotides line up with TRBD1. V was pared by 4 bases and J by 6 bases, with 10 bases of the junction left unmatched. The CDR3 totals 15 residues. CDR1 is SGHAT, CDR2 FQDESV, per germline (reference sequence). CDR3 region: CASSSQGALMAEAFF. The CDR3 DNA reads TGTGCCAGCAGCTCCCAGGGGGCCCTAATGGCTGAAGCTTTCTTT. The variable domain in full, completed from reference TRBV11-1 and TRBJ1-1, reads EAEVAQSPRYKITEKSQAVAFWCDPISGHATLYWYRQILGQGPELLVQFQDESVVDDSQLPKDRFSAERLKGVDSTLKIQPAELGDSAMYLCASSSQGALMAEAFFGQGTRLTVV.

This clone showed up just once. This chain links TRBV15 with TRBJ2-7; 8 bases line up with TRBD1. Trimming removed 6 bases from V and 5 bases from J; junction bases left unmatched: 6. From germline, CDR1 is LNHNV and CDR2 YYDKDF (reference sequence). The CDR3 extends over 13 amino acids. The CDR3 DNA reads as TGTGCCACCAGGGACAGGGAGGACCACGAGCAGTACTTC. Protein product: CATRDREDHEQYF.

This chain uses TRBV29-1 with TRBJ2-5; the D gene is possibly TRBD1 (6 bases). In germline, CDR1 is SQVTM, CDR2 ANQGSEA. Trimming left V 3 bases short and J 0 bases short, with 14 bases between. The CDR3 runs 15 residues. The CDR3 loop is CSVEMDSWYQETQYF. CDR3 DNA sequence: TGCAGCGTTGAGATGGACAGCTGGTACCAAGAGACCCAGTACTTC.

V and J are TRBV7-2 and TRBJ2-1; perhaps TRBD2 as D (5 bases). With 0 bases removed from V and 2 bases from J, the gap between germline ends came to 8 bases. The CDR3 is 15 residues long. Germline CDR1 SGHTA, CDR2 FQGNSA. CDR3 residues: CASSLAGSAYNEQFF. CDR3 coding DNA: TGTGCCAGCAGCTTAGCTGGTAGCGCCTACAATGAGCAGTTCTTC.

As to this clone: Sequence at one end of the junction differs from germline and may be a read error. V is TRBV27 and J is TRBJ1-1, with a weak D call TRBD1 (6 bases). CDR1 is MNHEY, CDR2 SMNVEV, per germline (reference sequence). This CDR3 has 14 residues. The CDR3 DNA reads TGTGCCAGCAGTTTATCGACGGGGGACACTGGAGCTTTCTTT. Translation gives CASSLSTGDTGAFF.

The chain links TRBV7-8 to TRBJ2-1, with 9 bases fitting TRBD1. The CDR3 runs 14 residues. CDR1 and CDR2 (germline): SGHVS, FQNEAQ. Trimming at V came to 5 bases and at J to 7 bases, leaving 6 bases not matched to a gene. In DNA, the CDR3 is TGTGCCAGCAGCCTCCGTGACAGGGGGAATGAGCAGTTCTTC. This sequence encodes CASSLRDRGNEQFF.

As for this clone: The identical CDR3 is also encoded by other nucleotide sequences in the sample. V usage is TRBV5-1 and J usage is TRBJ2-7; D not resolved. Trimming cost V 0 bases and J 2 bases, with 12 bases left between them. Germline V gene data show CDR1 as SGHRS and CDR2 as YFSETQ. The CDR3 spans 15 residues. The CDR3 region has the DNA TGCGCCAGCAGCTTGGCCTCCTCCGGGCCCTACGAGCAGTACTTC. Translation: CASSLASSGPYEQYF.

V and J are TRBV4-3 and TRBJ2-2; 7 bases are a match to TRBD1. After removal of 3 bases from V and 3 bases from J, the junction contained 4 bases not matched to a gene. The CDR3 has 15 residues. Germline CDR1 and CDR2: LGHNA and YSLEER. CDR3 region: CASSHEQGDTGELFF. The CDR3 region has the DNA TGCGCCAGCAGCCACGAGCAGGGGGACACCGGGGAGCTGTTTTTT.

The chain has TRBV9 and TRBJ1-1; maybe TRBD1 (5 bases). Germline CDR1 reads SGDLS; CDR2 reads YYNGEE. CDR3 length equals 15 residues. Trimming removed 0 bases from V and 5 bases from J, with 14 bases in between. The CDR3 nucleotides read TGTGCCAGCAGCGTAGGGGCCCAGGGTGTAACTGAAGCTTTCTTT. Its protein is CASSVGAQGVTEAFF.

In its sample, this clone was seen once. The same CDR3 also results from other DNA sequences found in this sample. The chain links TRBV5-4 to TRBJ2-7; TRBD2 agrees at 11 bases. Germline lookup yields CDR1 SGHNT and CDR2 YYREEE (reference sequence). The CDR3 sequence is 15 residues long. V trimming: 0 bases; J trimming: 2 bases; junction bases outside the gene matches: 1. The CDR3 loop reads CASSLVAGGTYEQYF. CDR3 coding DNA: TGTGCCAGCAGCTTGGTAGCGGGAGGGACCTACGAGCAGTACTTC.

Written as DNA, the CDR3 is TGTGCCTGTCAGACAGGGGTTAGCAATCAGCCCCAGCATTTT. This codes for CACQTGVSNQPQHF. The chain couples TRBV30 to TRBJ1-5; 8 positions agree with TRBD1. V shed 6 bases, J shed 0 bases, and the junction held 4 bases outside the gene matches. Per the germline V gene, CDR1 is GTSNPN and CDR2 is SVGIG (reference sequence). This CDR3 spans 14 amino acids.

The V and J genes are TRBV6-6 and TRBJ2-1, with 9 bases matching TRBD2. The ends lost 6 bases at V and 4 bases at J; junction bases unmatched: 10. Looked up from germline, CDR1 is MNHNY and CDR2 is SVGAGI (reference sequence). This CDR3 is 16 amino acids long. CDR3 loop: CASSTPKRGVYNEQFF. As DNA, the CDR3 is TGTGCCAGCAGCACCCCTAAGCGGGGGGTTTACAATGAGCAGTTCTTC.

The chain employs TRBV5-1 and TRBJ2-5; 7 nucleotides match TRBD1. CDR1 is SGHRS, CDR2 YFSETQ, per germline. The CDR3 loop spans 14 amino acids. The J segment lost 2 bases and the V segment lost 5 bases, leaving 6 bases of the junction unmatched. The CDR3 region has the DNA TGCGCCAGCAGAAACAACAGGGGACAAGAGACCCAGTACTTC. Amino acids: CASRNNRGQETQYF.